This T cell receptor beta chain was captured in a study of cytomegalovirus exposure and HLA in healthy donors. Study findings and constraints: CMV antigen specificity of a few CMV-associated chains was confirmed in vitro. Many donors carried some public TCRs, although rarity characterized most TCR sequences. The study recorded 150 to 200 TCR beta chains that were cytomegalovirus-associated.

PCR was performed using 60 Vbeta and 13 Jbeta primers. Original analysis: An analysis that came later counted 60 million to 80 million unique TCR beta chains, approximately 10 million shared. The data were produced by immunoSEQ multiplex PCR, yet TCRdb's version contains in-frame clones alone and is incomplete. The V and J calls and clone size come from that table; D and trimming were worked out from the DNA. The sample contains 200,000 to 250,000 clones, more than 75% of which appear only once. Note on this clone: Antigen specificity is unknown. The same CDR3 is also encoded by other DNA sequences in this sample.

This CDR3 spans 13 amino acids. V shed 3 bases and J shed 3 bases, with 9 bases lying between them. Germline V gene lookup returns CDR1 KGHSH and CDR2 LQKENI. This chain uses TRBV18 with TRBJ2-7; TRBD2 might be the D (5 bases). The sequence derives from a middle-aged woman in good health and CMV-seronegative. The sample consisted of PBMCs. The CDR3 bases are TGTGCCAGCTCACCGGGAGCAGACTACGAGCAGTACTTC. This sequence encodes CASSPGADYEQYF.